Each of the 26 T cell receptor beta chains below was sequenced from the same sample in a study of blood T cells in healthy people across ages. Alongside a J-beta primer mix, a sample-barcoded 5' primer served in a second PCR lasting about 7 to 11 cycles. One entry per CDR3 protein, called by TCRdb with MiXCR from the 5' RACE reads. This table holds hundreds of thousands of distinct CDR3 sequences, just under 25% found once. Another study also made use of these data, one on T cells of mothers and their children.

The material sequenced was blood. Receptor source: a boy younger than 18 in good health.

CDR3 DNA sequence: TGTGCCATCAGTGAGATCCCTTACTCCTACGAGCAGTACTTC. Translated, it gives CAISEIPYSYEQYF. V gene TRBV10-3 combines with J gene TRBJ2-7; D is uncertain. CDR1 is ENHRY, CDR2 SYGVKD, per germline. CDR3 size: 14 residues. Trimming pared 2 bases from V and 0 bases from J, leaving 8 bases between.

There are a few counts of this clonotype. The genes are TRBV10-3 and TRBJ2-1; D is unclear. The better agreement between TRBJ2-7 and the DNA end casts doubt on the J call. Germline CDR1 is ENHRY and CDR2 is SYGVKD. CDR3 length equals 13 residues. In nucleotides, the CDR3 is TGTGCCATCAGGGATGCAGACTCCTACGAGCAGTACTTC. This sequence encodes CAIRDADSYEQYF.

This clonotype was seen a handful of times. The genes are TRBV20-1 and TRBJ1-6; a weak D match, TRBD1 (6 bases). Germline V gene data show CDR1 as DFQATT and CDR2 as SNEGSKA (reference sequence). V lost 0 bases and J 10 bases, leaving 13 bases between the germline ends. The CDR3 spans 14 residues. The CDR3 DNA follows: TGCAGTGCTAGAGAGGTAGGGGGAGCGTCACCCCTCCACTTT. Its protein is CSAREVGGASPLHF.

This clonotype was picked up a small number of times. The CDR3 DNA sequence: TGTGCCAGCAGTGATTTCCCAGGGAGACTGAAACCCCTACGCAGGGCAGCCGCCTACGAGCAGTACTTC. Its translation: CASSDFPGRLKPLRRAAAYEQYF. The V and J genes are TRBV2 and TRBJ2-7; the D call may be TRBD1 or TRBD2 (5 bases each). This CDR3 spans 23 amino acids. CDR1 and CDR2 (germline): SNHLY, FYNNEI. The V end lost 3 bases, the J end lost 2 bases, and 38 bases lay between the germline ends.

The genes are TRBV14 and TRBJ2-5; D not resolved. Judging by the DNA end, TRBJ2-7 fits better; the J call may be wrong. CDR3 length: 15 amino acids. Germline loops: CDR1 SGHDN, CDR2 FVKESK. The CDR3 spells CASSQDPRPIYEQYF. For the CDR3, the DNA is TGTGCCAGCAGCCAAGATCCGCGACCGATCTACGAGCAGTACTTC.

This sequence joins TRBV7-9 and TRBJ2-5; either TRBD1 or TRBD2 may fit D (5 bases each). Trimming took 0 bases from V and 2 from J, leaving 22 bases between them. Germline V gene lookup returns CDR1 SEHNR and CDR2 FQNEAQ (reference sequence). The CDR3 is 19 amino acids. The CDR3 sequence is CASSLAFYRDVQVQETQYF. As DNA, the CDR3 is TGTGCCAGCAGCTTAGCTTTCTACCGGGACGTTCAAGTACAAGAGACCCAGTACTTC.

This clonotype appeared a few times. The chain combines TRBV6-6 with TRBJ1-4, with 9 bases matching TRBD1. Looked up from germline, CDR1 is MNHNY and CDR2 is SVGAGI (reference sequence). The CDR3 length is 13 residues. The trim removed 4 bases at V and 8 bases at J, leaving 2 bases unmatched. CDR3 protein: CASSWDRVEKLFF. The CDR3 coding sequence is TGTGCCAGCAGTTGGGACAGGGTGGAAAAACTGTTTTTT.

V is TRBV4-1 and J is TRBJ2-1, with 7 bases that match TRBD2. TRBJ2-5 matches the DNA end more closely, so the J call is doubtful. The CDR3 contains 15 residues. Germline values: CDR1 MGHRA, CDR2 YSYEKL. CDR3 sequence (DNA): TGCGCCAGCAGCCAAGCGGTGGTGGGAGGGGAGACCCAGTACTTC. Translating it yields CASSQAVVGGETQYF.

The chain combines TRBV29-1 with TRBJ2-7, with 7 bases fitting TRBD1. This CDR3 region has 13 residues. Looked up from germline, CDR1 is SQVTM and CDR2 is ANQGSEA. With V trimmed by 4 bases and J by 3 bases, 6 bases remained unmatched. The CDR3 sequence is CSVVGTANYEQYF. CDR3 sequence (DNA): TGCAGCGTTGTCGGGACAGCGAACTACGAGCAGTACTTC.

This clonotype occurred a few times. The CDR3 sequence is CASSSRTGRSNQPQHF. As DNA, the CDR3 is TGTGCCAGCAGCTCCAGGACAGGGCGTAGCAATCAGCCCCAGCATTTT. The V and J genes are TRBV5-8 and TRBJ1-5; 8 positions match TRBD1. CDR3 length: 16 amino acids. Germline CDR1 reads SGHTS; CDR2 reads YDEGEE. Losses at the gene ends were 3 bases for V and 0 bases for J; bases not matched to a gene: 5.

This clonotype was recorded a few times. CDR3 amino acids: CASCPGQGSADTQYF. Written as DNA, the CDR3 is TGTGCCAGTTGCCCGGGACAGGGTTCGGCAGATACGCAGTATTTT. The chain links TRBV12-3 or TRBV12-4 to TRBJ2-3; 9 nucleotides match TRBD1. This CDR3 comprises 15 residues. The V segment lost 9 bases and the J segment 4 bases; nucleotides outside the gene matches: 11.

This clonotype was picked up a small number of times. The rearrangement uses TRBV12-3 or TRBV12-4 and TRBJ1-4; TRBD1 might be the D (5 bases). Between the trimmed V and J ends, which lost 2 bases and 8 bases, there was a span of 12 bases. The CDR3 totals 14 residues. CDR3 in amino acids: CASSLPGVGEKLFF. In DNA form, the CDR3 reads TGTGCCAGCAGTTTACCGGGGGTGGGGGAAAAACTGTTTTTT.

V is TRBV20-1 and J is TRBJ2-7; 7 bases align to TRBD1. The CDR3 is made up of 14 amino acids. In germline, CDR1 is DFQATT, CDR2 SNEGSKA (reference sequence). J lost 5 bases, V lost 6 bases, and 13 bases had no gene match. The CDR3 DNA is TGCAGTGCAAGCCGACAGGGAGTACGGAACGAGCAGTACTTC. Protein product: CSASRQGVRNEQYF.

V usage is TRBV29-1 and J usage is TRBJ2-5; D is possibly TRBD1 (6 bases). V shed 3 bases and J shed 4 bases, with 15 bases lying between them. Germline-derived CDR1 and CDR2 are SQVTM and ANQGSEA. The CDR3 totals 14 residues. The CDR3 loop is CSVDGEAGAETQYF. The CDR3 nucleotides read TGCAGCGTTGACGGCGAGGCAGGGGCAGAGACCCAGTACTTC.

V and J are TRBV6-2 or TRBV6-3 and TRBJ2-5; D ambiguous. Germline V gene data show CDR1 as MNHEY and CDR2 as SVGEGT. V was clipped by 0 bases and J by 11 bases, with 10 bases between them. This CDR3 region has 12 residues. Here the CDR3 DNA reads TGTGCCAGCAGTTACTCTTATTTAGAGCAGTACTTC. Amino acid sequence: CASSYSYLEQYF.

A few counts support this clonotype. The chain employs TRBV6-1 and TRBJ2-3, with 8 bases aligning to TRBD1. CDR1 is MNHNS, CDR2 SASEGT, per germline. The V and J ends lost 5 bases and 4 bases, in that order; junction bases with no gene match: 11. This CDR3 region has 16 residues. The CDR3 loop is CASSKIPGGPADTQYF. The CDR3 DNA is TGTGCCAGCAGTAAAATCCCAGGGGGCCCTGCAGATACGCAGTATTTT.

This clonotype has more than one count but fewer than ten. V is TRBV11-2 and J is TRBJ2-5; 8 bases agree with TRBD1. The end of the DNA is better explained by TRBJ2-1, so the J call may be wrong. The CDR3 has 16 amino acids. Germline assignment: CDR1 SGHAT and CDR2 FQNNGV. This CDR3 reads CASSSPQRQGKNEQFF. The CDR3 nucleotides read TGTGCCAGCAGCTCCCCCCAAAGACAGGGGAAAAATGAGCAGTTCTTC.

This chain connects TRBV6-5 to TRBJ1-6, with a weak D call TRBD1 (5 bases). The V gene's germline CDR1 is MNHEY and CDR2 SVGAGI. Trimming took 4 bases from V and 7 from J, leaving 14 bases between them. This CDR3 region has 15 residues. The chain's CDR3 is CASSSSGDGNSPLHF. CDR3 sequence (DNA): TGTGCCAGCAGTTCCTCGGGGGACGGGAATTCACCCCTCCACTTT.

On this clonotype itself: A read error may account for a junction end that differs from germline. This chain uses TRBV11-3 with TRBJ2-2; 7 bases are a match to TRBD2. This CDR3 has 15 residues. Germline CDR1 reads SGHNT; CDR2 reads YENEEA. This chain's CDR3 is CAGSPRGVNTGELFF. The CDR3 coding sequence is TGTGCCGGCAGCCCTCGGGGGGTGAACACCGGGGAGCTGTTTTTT.

This clonotype was counted only a few times. The rearrangement joins TRBV20-1 to TRBJ2-1; 11 bases are a match to TRBD2. CDR3 length: 13 residues. V lost 6 bases, J lost 7 bases, and 5 bases stayed unmatched. CDR1 is DFQATT and CDR2 is SNEGSKA in the germline V gene (reference sequence). The CDR3, as DNA: TGCAGTGCAGTGACTAGCGGGACAAATGAGCAGTTCTTC. This translates into CSAVTSGTNEQFF.

The sample holds a few counts of this clonotype. This sequence joins TRBV4-1 and TRBJ1-2; the D is unclear. The ends were cut back, 2 bases at V and 5 bases at J, with 9 bases in the middle. This CDR3 contains 13 residues. CDR1 is MGHRA and CDR2 is YSYEKL in the germline V gene. CDR3: CASSQYARYGYTF. As DNA, the CDR3 is TGCGCCAGCAGCCAATACGCCCGATATGGCTACACCTTC.

This clonotype was counted only a few times. The chain joins TRBV25-1 to TRBJ2-1, with a tentative D call TRBD2 (6 bases). This CDR3 is built from 16 residues. V was shortened by 3 bases and J by 5 bases, with 17 bases between the two germline ends. Germline CDR1 is MGHDK and CDR2 is SYGVNS. As DNA, the CDR3 is TGTGCCAGCAGTGACCTTAGCGGAAGGGGCAACAATGAGCAGTTCTTC. Protein: CASSDLSGRGNNEQFF.

The V and J genes are TRBV6-2 or TRBV6-3 and TRBJ1-1; 10 bases line up with TRBD1. Germline V gene data show CDR1 as MNHEY and CDR2 as SVGEGT. There are 13 residues in the CDR3. V lost 7 bases, J lost 5 bases, and 4 bases stayed unmatched. The CDR3 DNA reads as TGTGCCAGCACCGACAGGGGGCTTACTGAAGCTTTCTTT. It specifies CASTDRGLTEAFF.

This chain joins TRBV9 and TRBJ2-1; 11 nucleotides line up with TRBD2. The germline V gene encodes CDR1 SGDLS and CDR2 YYNGEE. CDR3 length: 17 amino acids. J lost 6 bases, V lost 3 bases, and 11 bases had no gene match. CDR3 sequence reads: CASSEPGGLAGGNEQFF. In DNA, the CDR3 is TGTGCCAGCAGCGAGCCCGGTGGGCTAGCGGGGGGCAATGAGCAGTTCTTC.

The chain employs TRBV20-1 and TRBJ2-2; the D gene could be TRBD1 or TRBD2 (5 bases each). This CDR3 contains 13 residues. The V end was cut by 7 bases, the J end by 6 bases, with 15 bases between. Germline V gene lookup returns CDR1 DFQATT and CDR2 SNEGSKA (reference sequence). The CDR3 reads CSVGDPASGELFF. Here the CDR3 DNA reads TGCAGTGTTGGGGACCCCGCCTCCGGGGAGCTGTTTTTT.

Only a few counts were recorded for this clonotype. This rearrangement joins TRBV12-3 or TRBV12-4 to TRBJ2-5; possibly TRBD1 or TRBD2 for D (6 bases each). The CDR3 is 15 residues long. V lost 4 bases, J lost 0 bases, and 12 bases lay in between. The CDR3 region is CASSSRGQYQETQYF. CDR3 coding DNA: TGTGCCAGCAGTTCCCGGGGGCAGTACCAAGAGACCCAGTACTTC.